Following are 30 T cell receptor beta chains from one sample sequenced in a study of a mutant IDH1 vaccine in newly diagnosed glioma. Time point defined: week 35, safety follow-up. The study gave 300 ug of mutant IDH1 20-mer peptide per vaccine dose, with topical imiquimod. These receptors are not linked to any known antigen. Clones were read by immunoSEQ multiplex PCR, and TCRdb kept only the in-frame ones, dropping some. The profile shows 25,000 to 40,000 clones, approximately 79% of them singletons. Sequenced material: PBMCs, taken from a glioma patient whose treatment included an IDH1 peptide vaccine. The receptors were gathered from a woman aged 25 to 39 with glioma. Some clones in this sample may be carry-over from other donors' samples.

V usage is TRBV19 and J usage is TRBJ2-1; perhaps TRBD2 as D (6 bases). This CDR3 spans 16 amino acids. The germline CDR1 and CDR2 sequences are LNHDA and SQIVND (reference sequence). The V end lost 3 bases, the J end lost 6 bases, and 18 bases lay between the germline ends. For the CDR3, the DNA is TGTGCCAGTAGTATTGAGACTAGTTACCTTCCCAATGAGCAGTTCTTC. Translation gives CASSIETSYLPNEQFF.

V is TRBV5-1 and J is TRBJ2-2, with D possibly TRBD1 on 5 matching bases. Germline V gene data show CDR1 as SGHRS and CDR2 as YFSETQ. The V gene lost 5 bases and the J gene lost 1 base, with 9 bases spanning the gap. This CDR3 has 14 residues. CDR3 sequence (DNA): TGCGCCAGCAGGTTAGGACAGAACACCGGGGAGCTGTTTTTT. Translation gives CASRLGQNTGELFF. The whole variable domain, remainder taken from reference TRBV5-1 and TRBJ2-2, is KAGVTQTPRYLIKTRGQQVTLSCSPISGHRSVSWYQQTPGQGLQFLFEYFSETQRNKGNFPGRFSGRQFSNSRSEMNVSTLELGDSALYLCASRLGQNTGELFFGEGSRLTVL.

V and J are TRBV5-4 and TRBJ1-2; a possible D gene is TRBD1 (5 bases). Trimming removed 0 bases from V and 4 bases from J, with 10 bases in between. The CDR3 covers 14 residues. Germline CDR1 and CDR2: SGHNT and YYREEE (reference sequence). For the CDR3, the DNA is TGTGCCAGCAGCTTGGAGCGGGGCGCCTATGGCTACACCTTC. Protein: CASSLERGAYGYTF.

This chain joins TRBV9 and TRBJ2-1, with TRBD2 as a possible D gene (7 bases). Germline CDR1 reads SGDLS; CDR2 reads YYNGEE. This CDR3 comprises 14 residues. Trimming cost V 7 bases and J 4 bases, with 15 bases left between them. For the CDR3, the DNA is TGTGCCAGCCGGGGGGCAACTCATTACAATGAGCAGTTCTTC. Protein sequence: CASRGATHYNEQFF.

The rearrangement links TRBV4-2 to TRBJ2-1; D gene ambiguous. Germline assignment: CDR1 LGHNA and CDR2 YNFKEQ. CDR3 size: 14 residues. The ends were cut back, 0 bases at V and 10 bases at J, with 13 bases in the middle. Here the CDR3 reads CASSQDRAGLEQFF. In DNA form, the CDR3 reads TGTGCCAGCAGCCAAGATCGGGCCGGATTAGAGCAGTTCTTC.

This clone occurred once. This chain links TRBV19 with TRBJ2-3; D uncertain. The CDR3 is 14 residues long. Germline CDR1 is LNHDA and CDR2 is SQIVND (reference sequence). V was trimmed by 1 base and J by 4 bases, leaving 9 bases between them. CDR3 DNA sequence: TGTGCCAGTAGTATAGGGCTAGATGCAGATACGCAGTATTTT. Its protein is CASSIGLDADTQYF.

This rearrangement joins TRBV5-5 to TRBJ2-7; 11 bases align to TRBD2. The ends lost 5 bases at V and 3 bases at J; junction bases unmatched: 4. Germline loops: CDR1 SGHKS, CDR2 YYEKEE (reference sequence). The CDR3 covers 14 residues. The CDR3 DNA reads TGTGCCAGCAGTCGACTAGCGGGGATCTACGAGCAGTACTTC. Its protein product is CASSRLAGIYEQYF.

This clone was found once. V and J are TRBV6-1 and TRBJ1-5, with 9 bases aligning to TRBD1. The germline gives CDR1 MNHNS, CDR2 SASEGT. The V segment lost 3 bases and the J segment 2 bases; nucleotides outside the gene matches: 5. CDR3 length equals 16 residues. CDR3 residues: CASSDGTGRGNQPQHF. For the CDR3, the DNA is TGTGCCAGCAGTGATGGGACAGGGAGAGGCAATCAGCCCCAGCATTTT.

The CDR3 region is CASSQEGSGRAYEQFF. DNA of the CDR3: TGCGCCAGCAGCCAAGAGGGGAGTGGCCGGGCTTATGAGCAGTTCTTC. This rearrangement joins TRBV4-1 to TRBJ2-1; TRBD2 is a possible D gene (5 bases). Between the trimmed V and J ends, which lost 0 bases and 8 bases, there was a span of 17 bases. Germline V lookup: CDR1 MGHRA, CDR2 YSYEKL. CDR3 length: 16 residues.

V gene TRBV5-4 combines with J gene TRBJ2-1; 9 nucleotides agree with TRBD1. With V trimmed by 5 bases and J by 9 bases, 12 bases remained unmatched. CDR1 is SGHNT, CDR2 YYREEE, per germline (reference sequence). This CDR3 region has 15 residues. The CDR3 sequence: CASSPGTGSSGEQFF. DNA for the CDR3: TGTGCCAGCAGTCCCGGGACAGGGAGTAGCGGTGAGCAGTTCTTC.

This clone was detected once. The rearrangement links TRBV4-1 to TRBJ1-1; unclear D gene. Trimming took 2 bases from V and 0 from J, leaving 4 bases between them. The CDR3 has 13 amino acids. In germline, CDR1 is MGHRA, CDR2 YSYEKL. The CDR3 reads CASSQPMNTEAFF. The CDR3 DNA reads TGCGCCAGCAGCCAACCAATGAACACTGAAGCTTTCTTT.

The chain combines TRBV20-1 with TRBJ2-7, with D hard to call. The CDR3 has 10 residues. V lost 2 bases and J lost 6, with 5 bases in between. Germline V gene sequence: CDR1 DFQATT, CDR2 SNEGSKA (reference sequence). The CDR3, as DNA: TGCAGTGCTAGAAGAGGCGAGCAGTACTTC. Encoded protein: CSARRGEQYF.

The V gene is TRBV10-3, the J gene TRBJ2-5, with 7 bases that match TRBD2. The CDR3 consists of 16 residues. CDR1 ENHRY and CDR2 SYGVKD come from the germline V gene. V lost 0 bases, J lost 5 bases, and 9 bases stayed unmatched. CDR3 in amino acids: CAISESRAGMSETQYF. The CDR3 nucleotides are TGTGCCATCAGTGAGTCCCGAGCGGGAATGAGCGAGACCCAGTACTTC.

The J gene is TRBJ1-1, the V gene TRBV6-5; possibly TRBD1 for D (5 bases). The CDR3 loop spans 13 amino acids. Trimming left V 7 bases short and J 5 bases short, with 14 bases between. The germline gives CDR1 MNHEY, CDR2 SVGAGI. The CDR3 loop reads CASNLRGMTEAFF. In DNA form, the CDR3 reads TGTGCCAGCAATCTGCGGGGGATGACTGAAGCTTTCTTT.

This clone was picked up a small number of times. This sequence joins TRBV20-1 and TRBJ1-1; tentative D call: TRBD1 (5 bases). V was shortened by 1 base and J by 10 bases, with 10 bases between the two germline ends. This CDR3 spans 11 amino acids. The germline V gene has CDR1 DFQATT and CDR2 SNEGSKA (reference sequence). DNA for the CDR3: TGCAGTGCTAGAGTACGGGGGGGAGCTTTCTTT. Its protein product is CSARVRGGAFF.

This clone showed up just once. This chain connects TRBV10-2 to TRBJ2-1, with TRBD2 identical over 9 bases. CDR1 is WSHSY, CDR2 SAAADI, per germline. Trimming cost V 6 bases and J 4 bases; bases outside gene matches: 4. The CDR3 extends over 14 amino acids. CDR3 residues: CASRDSGSYNEQFF. In nucleotides, the CDR3 is TGCGCCAGCAGAGATAGCGGGAGTTACAATGAGCAGTTCTTC.

The gene calls are TRBV23-1 and TRBJ1-1, with 7 bases lining up with TRBD1. TRBV23-1 counts as an open reading frame of uncertain function. The CDR3 loop spans 16 amino acids. The ends lost 3 bases at V and 1 base at J; junction bases unmatched: 8. The CDR3 region has the DNA TGCGCCAGCAGTCAGACAGGGAGGGAACCGAACACTGAAGCTTTCTTT. Protein: CASSQTGREPNTEAFF.

The chain couples TRBV4-2 to TRBJ1-2, with 9 bases matching TRBD1. V lost 1 base, J lost 5 bases, and 8 bases stayed unmatched. The CDR3 sequence is 16 residues long. Per germline, CDR1 LGHNA and CDR2 YNFKEQ. The CDR3 loop is CASSQVIGTGSYGYTF. The CDR3, as DNA: TGTGCCAGCAGCCAAGTTATAGGGACAGGGTCATATGGCTACACCTTC.

The chain has TRBV7-2 and TRBJ1-5, with D unclear. The germline V gene encodes CDR1 SGHTA and CDR2 FQGNSA. CDR3 size: 15 residues. Trimming pared 1 base from V and 6 bases from J, leaving 13 bases between. CDR3 in amino acids: CASSLDEGRRQPQHF. The CDR3 coding sequence is TGTGCCAGCAGCTTAGATGAAGGGCGCCGTCAGCCCCAGCATTTT.

The CDR3 reads CASSQEMGRREQYF. The CDR3 DNA is TGTGCCAGCAGCCAAGAGATGGGACGGAGAGAGCAGTACTTC. The chain employs TRBV4-2 and TRBJ2-7; D may match TRBD1 or TRBD2 (5 bases each). V lost 0 bases and J 7 bases, leaving 13 bases between the germline ends. CDR1 is LGHNA, CDR2 YNFKEQ, per germline. This CDR3 comprises 14 residues.

This clone was counted a few times. The rearrangement links TRBV29-1 to TRBJ2-5; D might be TRBD2 (6 bases). Germline V gives CDR1 SQVTM, CDR2 ANQGSEA. This CDR3 is 14 amino acids long. V shed 7 bases and J shed 4 bases, with 19 bases lying between them. The CDR3 DNA reads TGCAGCGACGGAGGGGATTGGATCGGAGAGACCCAGTACTTC. This sequence encodes CSDGGDWIGETQYF.

The CDR3 loop reads CASSPATVLGTEAFF. The CDR3 coding sequence is TGTGCCAGCAGTCCCGCGACAGTCCTGGGCACTGAAGCTTTCTTT. The rearrangement joins TRBV28 to TRBJ1-1, with D perhaps TRBD1 (5 bases). This CDR3 has 15 amino acids. Trimming removed 5 bases from V and 4 bases from J, with 17 bases in between. CDR1 is MDHEN, CDR2 SYDVKM, per germline.

The CDR3 sequence: CASSQESGFQLRNTEAFF. The CDR3 region has the DNA TGCGCCAGCAGCCAAGAATCAGGGTTCCAACTGCGGAACACTGAAGCTTTCTTT. The chain combines TRBV4-1 with TRBJ1-1, with D perhaps TRBD1 (5 bases). The CDR3 covers 18 residues. Trimming shortened V by 0 bases and J by 1 base, and 18 bases separated the two germline ends. The V gene's germline CDR1 is MGHRA and CDR2 YSYEKL.

V is TRBV5-1 and J is TRBJ2-7, with 11 bases fitting TRBD2. The CDR3 loop spans 16 amino acids. Per the germline V gene, CDR1 is SGHRS and CDR2 is YFSETQ. V dropped 4 bases and J dropped 2; count of bases not matched to a gene: 8. DNA of the CDR3: TGCGCCAGCAGCCCTCGGCCTAGCGGGGGGACCTACGAGCAGTACTTC. Amino acid sequence: CASSPRPSGGTYEQYF.

The V call is TRBV28, the J call TRBJ2-5; D is undetermined. Looked up from germline, CDR1 is MDHEN and CDR2 is SYDVKM. The CDR3 is 13 residues long. The V end was cut by 10 bases, the J end by 6 bases, with 18 bases between. The CDR3: CATETLRRQTQYF. In nucleotides, the CDR3 is TGTGCCACCGAGACCCTGAGAAGGCAGACCCAGTACTTC.

The chain is built from TRBV6-1 and TRBJ2-7, with 8 bases matching TRBD1. After removal of 5 bases from V and 4 bases from J, the junction contained 7 bases not matched to a gene. Germline assignment: CDR1 MNHNS and CDR2 SASEGT. This CDR3 spans 14 amino acids. In DNA form, the CDR3 reads TGTGCCAGCAGTTCAGACAGGGGACTTTACGAGCAGTACTTC. As protein: CASSSDRGLYEQYF.

The chain joins TRBV27 to TRBJ1-1, with D perhaps matching TRBD1 (5 bases). The length of the CDR3 is 13 residues. The germline V gene has CDR1 MNHEY and CDR2 SMNVEV (reference sequence). Trimming shortened V by 5 bases and J by 0 bases, and 7 bases separated the two germline ends. CDR3 region: CASSQTVNTEAFF. In nucleotides, the CDR3 is TGTGCCAGCAGTCAGACAGTGAACACTGAAGCTTTCTTT.

The CDR3 here is CASSLEGAGETQYF. The CDR3 region has the DNA TGTGCCAGCAGCTTAGAAGGGGCGGGGGAGACCCAGTACTTC. V usage is TRBV7-8 and J usage is TRBJ2-5, with a tentative D call TRBD2 (6 bases). Trimming shortened V by 1 base and J by 5 bases, and 11 bases separated the two germline ends. Germline lookup yields CDR1 SGHVS and CDR2 FQNEAQ. This CDR3 has 14 amino acids.

This rearrangement joins TRBV28 to TRBJ1-1; D remains unclear. The germline V and J ends were trimmed by 10 bases and 1 base, with 7 bases remaining between them. This CDR3 region has 11 residues. Germline lookup yields CDR1 MDHEN and CDR2 SYDVKM. As DNA, the CDR3 is TGTGCCACCAACGAGAACACTGAAGCTTTCTTT. It specifies CATNENTEAFF.

The chain couples TRBV29-1 to TRBJ2-5, with no clear D. V lost 6 bases and J 1 base, leaving 6 bases between the germline ends. The CDR3 is 11 residues long. Germline V gene sequence: CDR1 SQVTM, CDR2 ANQGSEA. The DNA for the CDR3 is TGCAGCGTCGCCCCCCAAGAGACCCAGTACTTC. Protein sequence: CSVAPQETQYF.